This T cell receptor (beta chain) stems from a study of Graves' ophthalmopathy and Graves' hyperthyroidism. The germline CDR1 and CDR2 sequences are SGHKS and YYEKEE (reference sequence). There are 15 residues in the CDR3. Trimming took 0 bases from V and 5 from J, leaving 9 bases between them. This clonotype was seen a few times. Its target is unknown. Study results and limitations: The model's ophthalmopathy progression predictions had approximately 65% sensitivity and over 72% specificity.

RNA served as the template for amplifying TCR beta CDR3 regions. Second-round multiplex PCR followed a first-round RT-PCR using HTBI primers. TCRdb redid the calling of the multiplex PCR reads with MiXCR, one entry per CDR3 protein. The sample lists roughly 1.1 million distinct CDR3 sequences, 36% occurring once. Material for sequencing was peripheral blood or thyroid tissue (not recorded which). This chain uses TRBV5-5 with TRBJ1-6, with D perhaps TRBD1 (5 bases). This TCR derives from an adult man with Graves' hyperthyroidism. The CDR3 region is CASSLAQGNNSPLHF. The CDR3 DNA follows: TGTGCCAGCAGCTTGGCGCAGGGCAATAATTCACCCCTCCACTTT.